This is a list of T cell receptor beta chains from one sample in a study of beta chain features in type 1 diabetes. Assay used: immunoSEQ multiplex PCR; TCRdb lists only in-frame clones, some missing. Among hundreds of thousands of clones listed, around 12% were seen once. Input material: naive CD4+ T cells from blood. These receptors originate from a man younger than 35 in good health. Both conserved end residues are part of each CDR3. D genes are given only for firm matches. Clone size is not always given. Where it is, it says once, few, many or a class for expanded clones.

size,D,J,V,CDR3,DNA
few,TRBD2,TRBJ2-2,TRBV5-1,CASSLVAGVNTGELFF,TGCGCCAGCAGCTTGGTAGCGGGAGTGAACACCGGGGAGCTGTTTTTT
few,.,TRBJ2-1,TRBV21-1,CASSKEDRVNEQFF,TGTGCCAGCAGCAAAGAAGACAGGGTCAATGAGCAGTTCTTC
few,TRBD1,TRBJ1-1,TRBV2,CASSKDRGTEAFF,TGTGCCAGCAGTAAGGACAGGGGGACTGAAGCTTTCTTT
.,TRBD2,TRBJ2-3,TRBV5-5,CASSPGLAGVFDTQYF,TGTGCCAGCAGCCCCGGACTAGCGGGAGTATTCGATACGCAGTATTTT
.,.,TRBJ2-1,TRBV7-3,CASSSDISSYNEQFF,TGTGCCAGCAGTTCAGACATTAGCTCCTACAATGAGCAGTTCTTC
few,.,TRBJ1-5,TRBV30,CAWSDYFGSARQPQHF,TGTGCCTGGAGCGACTACTTTGGGAGTGCAAGACAGCCCCAGCATTTT
.,.,TRBJ2-5,TRBV7-9,CASSLARLGSRETQYF,TGTGCCAGCAGCTTAGCGCGGCTCGGGAGCAGAGAGACCCAGTACTTC
few,TRBD2,TRBJ2-3,TRBV19,CASMVAGADTQYF,TGTGCCAGTATGGTAGCGGGAGCAGATACGCAGTATTTT
.,TRBD2,TRBJ2-7,TRBV20-1,CSARGGDEQYF,TGCAGTGCTAGGGGAGGGGACGAGCAGTACTTC
few,.,TRBJ2-7,TRBV11-1,CASSLVWPGTYEQYF,TGTGCCAGCAGCTTAGTCTGGCCGGGAACCTACGAGCAGTACTTC
.,TRBD2,TRBJ2-7,TRBV28,CASSPWTGHTSGETYEQYF,TGTGCCAGCAGCCCTTGGACAGGCCACACTAGCGGGGAGACCTACGAGCAGTACTTC
few,.,TRBJ1-3,TRBV2,CASSDRGNTIYF,TGTGCCAGCAGTGATAGAGGAAACACCATATATTTT
few,.,TRBJ1-6,TRBV7-6,CASSLASGSNSPLHF,TGTGCCAGCAGCTTAGCGTCGGGGAGTAATTCACCCCTCCACTTT
few,.,TRBJ2-5,TRBV7-9,CASSFQGLVETQYF,TGTGCCAGCAGCTTTCAGGGGTTGGTGGAGACCCAGTACTTC
few,.,TRBJ2-7,TRBV19,CATVPRGRNEQYF,TGTGCCACAGTACCCCGTGGGAGGAACGAGCAGTACTTC
.,.,TRBJ2-7,TRBV9,CASSVAPGVISYEQYF,TGTGCCAGCAGCGTAGCCCCGGGGGTGATTTCCTACGAGCAGTACTTC
.,.,TRBJ2-7,TRBV4-2,CASSQDITTVYEQYF,TGTGCCAGCAGCCAAGATATTACGACAGTCTACGAGCAGTACTTC
few,TRBD1,TRBJ2-7,TRBV6-5,CASNSGTGFYEQYF,TGTGCCAGCAACTCCGGGACAGGGTTTTACGAGCAGTACTTC
few,.,TRBJ2-5,TRBV7-2,CASSLRRVGNQETQYF,TGTGCCAGCAGCTTAAGGCGGGTGGGAAACCAAGAGACCCAGTACTTC
few,TRBD1,TRBJ2-7,TRBV28,CASSATGVSSYEQYF,TGTGCCAGCAGTGCGACAGGGGTTTCCTCCTACGAGCAGTACTTC
.,.,TRBJ2-1,TRBV7-8,CASTATYNEQFF,TGTGCCAGCACGGCGACTTACAATGAGCAGTTCTTC
.,TRBD2,TRBJ2-2,TRBV29-1,CSAVGLAGGRTGELFF,TGCAGCGCTGTGGGACTAGCGGGAGGAAGGACCGGGGAGCTGTTTTTT
few,TRBD1,TRBJ1-2,TRBV28,CAITGDYGYTF,TGTGCCATCACAGGGGACTATGGCTACACCTTC
.,.,TRBJ1-5,TRBV29-1,CSVSGAINQPQHF,TGCAGCGTTTCAGGGGCCATCAATCAGCCCCAGCATTTT